This T cell receptor beta chain derives from a study of cytomegalovirus exposure and HLA in healthy donors. A few counts support this clone. Its antigen is unidentified. The donors were healthy bone marrow donors. The study, taken as a whole, reports: Later analysis placed DRB1 highest and HLA-C lowest in TCR association rates, which differed by HLA locus. In an earlier analysis, productive rearrangement rates for most beta V segments clustered near 87% or 30%.

The CDR3 runs to 13 residues. J lost 5 bases, V lost 9 bases, and 3 bases had no gene match. Germline V gene data show CDR1 as MNHEY and CDR2 as SMNVEV (reference sequence). PCR was performed using 60 Vbeta and 13 Jbeta primers. The table came from immunoSEQ multiplex PCR; TCRdb's copy has only in-frame clones and leaves some out. The sample records 130,000 to 150,000 clones, over 60% being singletons. Sequencing was performed on PBMCs. This sequence joins TRBV27 and TRBJ2-7; 14 bases line up with TRBD2. The TCR sequence derives from a man aged 35 to 55 in good health and CMV-seropositive. The CDR3 loop reads CASGTSGSHEQYF. The CDR3 coding sequence is TGTGCCAGTGGGACTAGCGGGAGCCACGAGCAGTACTTC.